The sample holds many counts of the clone carrying this T cell receptor beta chain. Its antigen is undetermined. These data come from a study of T cells in Graves' hyperthyroidism and ophthalmopathy. Amplification yielded TCR beta CDR3 regions, with RNA transcripts as the source. Initially, a first-round RT-PCR of the TCR CDR3 employed the HTBI primer set. MiXCR, run by TCRdb on the multiplex PCR reads, gives a single entry per CDR3 protein. The profile covers some 180,000 distinct CDR3 sequences, with about a sixth appearing a single time and roughly 55% taken by the ten largest. Patients showing uncontrolled infection, other autoimmune disease, pregnancy or lactation were ineligible. Study observations and caveats: Ophthalmopathy was predicted by the model a median of roughly 6.7 months ahead of onset. Ophthalmopathy cases were set apart from stable hyperthyroidism by a 13 V-J model.

Trimming took 7 bases from V and 4 from J, leaving 11 bases between them. In germline, CDR1 is SNHLY, CDR2 FYNNEI. The CDR3 length is 13 residues. The sequence came from a woman between 50 and 59 years old with Graves' hyperthyroidism. Sequencing used blood. The rearrangement links TRBV2 to TRBJ2-1, with D possibly called TRBD1 or TRBD2 (5 bases each). In DNA, the CDR3 is TGTGCCAGCAATAGGGACCCGTACAATGAGCAGTTCTTC. Its protein is CASNRDPYNEQFF.